This T cell receptor (beta chain) was sequenced in a study of blood T cell repertoires in COVID-19. Study-level information: Samples of COVID-19 (acute and convalescent) were obtained from the United States, Italy and Spain.

This clone is a singleton in its sample. Libraries were prepared by immunoSEQ multiplex PCR; TCRdb keeps only in-frame clonotypes and omits some of them. Of over 45,000 clones in the sample, about 92% were seen once. Germline V gene lookup returns CDR1 LNHDA and CDR2 SQIVND (reference sequence). Trimming took 3 bases from V and 4 from J; bases not matched to a gene: 6. The CDR3 extends over 15 amino acids. The specimen was peripheral blood. The sequence was collected from an elderly woman with acute or convalescent COVID-19. This rearrangement joins TRBV19 to TRBJ1-2; 9 bases are a match to TRBD1. The CDR3 loop reads CASSIKGQGGYGYTF. CDR3 bases: TGTGCCAGTAGTATCAAGGGACAGGGCGGCTATGGCTACACCTTC.